The 10 T cell receptor beta chains in this list originate from one sample, sequenced in a study of blood T cell repertoires in COVID-19. Some clones are missing from TCRdb's copy, which holds only in-frame ones; the method was immunoSEQ multiplex PCR. The sample carries about 280,000 clones, around 92% recorded once. Sequencing was carried out using peripheral blood. The receptor source for this set is a woman between 25 and 40 years old with COVID-19, enrolled during active disease.

In the case of this clone: The same CDR3 arises from other DNA sequences in this sample as well. The V call is TRBV5-1, the J call TRBJ1-1; D unresolved. Germline V gene data show CDR1 as SGHRS and CDR2 as YFSETQ. V was trimmed by 8 bases and J by 1 base, leaving 9 bases between them. The CDR3 has 12 residues. The chain's CDR3 is CASRTGNTEAFF. The CDR3 nucleotides are TGCGCCAGTCGAACGGGGAACACTGAAGCTTTCTTT.

This rearrangement joins TRBV3-1 (or the pseudogene TRBV3-2) to TRBJ2-5; D is possibly TRBD1 (6 bases). The V end lost 8 bases, the J end lost 5 bases, and 12 bases lay between the germline ends. CDR3 length: 12 amino acids. Germline V gene sequence: CDR1 LGHDT, CDR2 YNNKEL (reference sequence). In DNA, the CDR3 is TGTGCCAGCGGCTGGGGGCTGGAGACCCAGTACTTC. Protein: CASGWGLETQYF.

The rearrangement links TRBV12-3 or TRBV12-4 to TRBJ1-5; the D is unclear. V was clipped by 3 bases and J by 12 bases, with 12 bases between them. The CDR3 extends over 12 amino acids. DNA for the CDR3: TGTGCCAGCAGTTTCTGGGCAGATAACCAGCATTTT. This sequence encodes CASSFWADNQHF.

V gene TRBV7-8 combines with J gene TRBJ2-7; D unresolved. This CDR3 has 15 residues. With 1 base removed from V and 3 bases from J, the gap between germline ends came to 13 bases. Germline CDR1 SGHVS, CDR2 FQNEAQ. Here the CDR3 reads CASSLGKFSSYEQYF. As DNA, the CDR3 is TGTGCCAGCAGCTTAGGAAAGTTTTCGAGCTACGAGCAGTACTTC.

This rearrangement joins TRBV7-2 to TRBJ2-7; D is possibly TRBD1 (5 bases). Germline V CDR1 and CDR2: SGHTA, FQGNSA. The V gene lost 1 base and the J gene lost 1 base, with 11 bases spanning the gap. The CDR3 has 15 amino acids. DNA of the CDR3: TGTGCCAGCAGCTTAGATGGGGCTACTTCCTACGAGCAGTACTTC. Translated: CASSLDGATSYEQYF.

The chain joins TRBV7-8 to TRBJ2-3, with 11 bases aligning to TRBD2. V dropped 5 bases and J dropped 0; count of bases not matched to a gene: 7. The CDR3 runs to 17 residues. From germline, CDR1 is SGHVS and CDR2 FQNEAQ. The CDR3 sequence is CASSAGLAATSTDTQYF. CDR3 in DNA: TGTGCCAGCAGCGCGGGACTAGCGGCTACTAGCACAGATACGCAGTATTTT.

The CDR3, as DNA: TGCGCCAGCAGCCGGGGAACTAGCGGGGCAGTCACAGATACGCAGTATTTT. It codes for CASSRGTSGAVTDTQYF. The rearrangement uses TRBV5-1 and TRBJ2-3; 10 bases are a match to TRBD2. The CDR3 consists of 17 residues. After removal of 4 bases from V and 2 bases from J, the junction contained 10 bases not matched to a gene. Germline V gene data show CDR1 as SGHRS and CDR2 as YFSETQ. Variable domain in full (rest from reference TRBV5-1 and TRBJ2-3): KAGVTQTPRYLIKTRGQQVTLSCSPISGHRSVSWYQQTPGQGLQFLFEYFSETQRNKGNFPGRFSGRQFSNSRSEMNVSTLELGDSALYLCASSRGTSGAVTDTQYFGPGTRLTVL.

The V and J genes are TRBV5-6 and TRBJ2-7; 7 bases line up with TRBD1. V gave up 3 bases and J gave up 2 bases; unmatched junction bases: 2. This CDR3 has 13 amino acids. The germline CDR1 and CDR2 sequences are SGHDT and YYEEEE. CDR3 amino acids: CASSWGQTYEQYF. Here the CDR3 DNA reads TGTGCCAGCAGCTGGGGACAGACCTACGAGCAGTACTTC.

This clone is a singleton in its sample. The chain uses TRBV2 and TRBJ1-2; a weak D match, TRBD1 (5 bases). Germline V gives CDR1 SNHLY, CDR2 FYNNEI. V lost 2 bases, J lost 8 bases, and 15 bases lay in between. The CDR3 spans 14 residues. The CDR3: CASSEQGNVDGYTF. In DNA, the CDR3 is TGTGCCAGCAGTGAACAGGGAAACGTGGACGGCTACACCTTC.

The V gene is TRBV7-2, the J gene TRBJ1-2; weak D call: TRBD1 (5 bases). This CDR3 is 14 amino acids long. V lost 3 bases and J lost 4, with 12 bases in between. Germline V lookup: CDR1 SGHTA, CDR2 FQGNSA. The CDR3 sequence: CASSFGGGLYGYTF. CDR3 DNA sequence: TGTGCCAGCAGCTTTGGGGGAGGACTCTATGGCTACACCTTC.